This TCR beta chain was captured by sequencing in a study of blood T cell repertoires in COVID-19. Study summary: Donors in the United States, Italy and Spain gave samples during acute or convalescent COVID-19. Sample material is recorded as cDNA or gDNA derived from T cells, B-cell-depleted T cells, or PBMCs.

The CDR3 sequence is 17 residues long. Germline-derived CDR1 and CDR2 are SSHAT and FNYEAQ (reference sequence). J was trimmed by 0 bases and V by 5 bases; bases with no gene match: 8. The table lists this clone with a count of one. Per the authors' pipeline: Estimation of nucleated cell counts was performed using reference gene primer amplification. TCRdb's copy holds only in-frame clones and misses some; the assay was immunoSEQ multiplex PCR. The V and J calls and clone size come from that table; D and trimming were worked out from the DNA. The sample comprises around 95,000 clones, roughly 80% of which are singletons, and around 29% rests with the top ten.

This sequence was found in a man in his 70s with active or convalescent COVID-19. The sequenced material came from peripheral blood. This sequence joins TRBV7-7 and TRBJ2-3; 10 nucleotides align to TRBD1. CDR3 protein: CASSVGQGKPSTDTQYF. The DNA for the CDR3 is TGTGCCAGCAGCGTGGGACAGGGGAAACCTAGCACAGATACGCAGTATTTT.